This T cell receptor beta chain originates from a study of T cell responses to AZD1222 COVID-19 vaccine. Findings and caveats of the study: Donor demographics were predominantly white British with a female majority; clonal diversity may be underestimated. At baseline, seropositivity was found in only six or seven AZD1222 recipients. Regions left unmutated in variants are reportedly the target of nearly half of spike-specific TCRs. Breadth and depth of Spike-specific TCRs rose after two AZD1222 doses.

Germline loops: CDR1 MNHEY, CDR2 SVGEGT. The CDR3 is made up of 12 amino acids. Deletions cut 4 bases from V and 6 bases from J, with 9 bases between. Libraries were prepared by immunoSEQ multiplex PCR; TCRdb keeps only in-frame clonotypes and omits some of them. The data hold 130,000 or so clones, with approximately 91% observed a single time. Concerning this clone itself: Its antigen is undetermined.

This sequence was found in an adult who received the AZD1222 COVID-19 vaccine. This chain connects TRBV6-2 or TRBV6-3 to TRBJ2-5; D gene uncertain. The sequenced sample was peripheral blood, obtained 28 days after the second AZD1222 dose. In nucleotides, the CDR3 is TGTGCCAGCAGTTTTGGTGTTAAGACCCAGTACTTC. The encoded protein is CASSFGVKTQYF.